The T cell receptor beta chain described here comes from a study of blood T cell repertoires in COVID-19. The CDR3 has 15 amino acids. Looked up from germline, CDR1 is SGHAT and CDR2 is FQNNGV. Between the trimmed V and J ends, which lost 1 base and 1 base, there was a span of 10 bases. Sequenced by immunoSEQ multiplex PCR; TCRdb stores in-frame clones only, minus some. The sample includes 150,000 to 200,000 clones, just under 80% of them seen just once. The clonotype comes from a man between 70 and 80 years old with active or convalescent COVID-19. The chain uses TRBV11-2 and TRBJ1-1; D is possibly TRBD1 (5 bases). The sample was peripheral blood. CDR3: CASSLVWGTNTEAFF. As DNA, the CDR3 is TGTGCCAGCAGCTTAGTTTGGGGCACGAACACTGAAGCTTTCTTT.